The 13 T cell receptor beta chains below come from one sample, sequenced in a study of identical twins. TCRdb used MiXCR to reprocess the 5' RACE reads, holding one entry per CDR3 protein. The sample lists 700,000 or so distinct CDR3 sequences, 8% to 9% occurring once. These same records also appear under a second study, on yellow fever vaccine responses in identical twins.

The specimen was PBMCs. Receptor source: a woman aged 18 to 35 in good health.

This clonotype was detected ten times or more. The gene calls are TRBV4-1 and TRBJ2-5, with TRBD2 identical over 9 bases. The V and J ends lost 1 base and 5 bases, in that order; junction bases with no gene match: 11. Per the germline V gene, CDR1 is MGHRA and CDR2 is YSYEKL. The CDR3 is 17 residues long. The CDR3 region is CASSQGSSGLARETQYF. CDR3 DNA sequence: TGCGCCAGCAGCCAAGGTTCCTCGGGACTAGCACGGGAGACCCAGTACTTC.

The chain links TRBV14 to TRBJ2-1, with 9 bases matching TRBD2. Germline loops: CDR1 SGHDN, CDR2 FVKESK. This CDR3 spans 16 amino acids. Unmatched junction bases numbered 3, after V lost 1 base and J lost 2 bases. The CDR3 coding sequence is TGTGCCAGCAGCCAAGTTGGACTAGCGCCCTACAATGAGCAGTTCTTC. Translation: CASSQVGLAPYNEQFF.

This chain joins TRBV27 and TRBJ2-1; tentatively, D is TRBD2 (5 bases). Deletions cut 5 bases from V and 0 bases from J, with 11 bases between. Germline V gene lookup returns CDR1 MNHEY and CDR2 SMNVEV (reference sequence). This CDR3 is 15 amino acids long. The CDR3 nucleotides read TGTGCCAGCAGTCTACAGCGGATCTCCTACAATGAGCAGTTCTTC. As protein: CASSLQRISYNEQFF.

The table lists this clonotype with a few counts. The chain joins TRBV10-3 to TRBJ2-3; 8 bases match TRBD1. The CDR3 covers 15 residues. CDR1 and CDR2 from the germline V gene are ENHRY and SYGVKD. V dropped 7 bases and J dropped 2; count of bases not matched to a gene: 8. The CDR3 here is CAINGAGGSTDTQYF. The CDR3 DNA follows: TGTGCCATCAATGGAGCAGGGGGCTCCACAGATACGCAGTATTTT.

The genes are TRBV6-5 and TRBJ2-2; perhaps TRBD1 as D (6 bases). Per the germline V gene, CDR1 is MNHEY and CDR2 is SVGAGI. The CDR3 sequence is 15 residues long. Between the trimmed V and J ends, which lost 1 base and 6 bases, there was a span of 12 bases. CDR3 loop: CASSYLPAGAGELFF. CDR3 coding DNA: TGTGCCAGCAGTTACTTGCCAGCAGGGGCCGGGGAGCTGTTTTTT.

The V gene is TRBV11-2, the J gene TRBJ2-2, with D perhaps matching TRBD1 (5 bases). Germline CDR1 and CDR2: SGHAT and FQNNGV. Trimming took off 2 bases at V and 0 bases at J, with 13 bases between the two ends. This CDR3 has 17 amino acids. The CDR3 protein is CASSLLTDIANTGELFF. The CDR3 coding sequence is TGTGCCAGCAGCTTATTAACGGACATTGCGAACACCGGGGAGCTGTTTTTT. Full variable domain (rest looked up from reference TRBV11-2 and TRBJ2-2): EAGVAQSPRYKIIEKRQSVAFWCNPISGHATLYWYQQILGQGPKLLIQFQNNGVVDDSQLPKDRFSAERLKGVDSTLKIQPAKLEDSAVYLCASSLLTDIANTGELFFGEGSRLTVL.

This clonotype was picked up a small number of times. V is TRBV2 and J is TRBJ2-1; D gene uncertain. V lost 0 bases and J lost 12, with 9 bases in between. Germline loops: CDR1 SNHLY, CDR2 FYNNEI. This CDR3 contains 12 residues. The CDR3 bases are TGTGCCAGCAGTGAAGCAGGTCTTCTGCAGTTCTTC. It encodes CASSEAGLLQFF.

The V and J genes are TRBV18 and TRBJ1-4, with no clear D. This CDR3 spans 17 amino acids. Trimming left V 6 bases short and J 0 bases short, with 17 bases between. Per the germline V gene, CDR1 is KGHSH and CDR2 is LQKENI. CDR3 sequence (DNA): TGTGCCAGCTCCCGCCTCCGTATGGGCCCAACTAATGAAAAACTGTTTTTT. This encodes CASSRLRMGPTNEKLFF.

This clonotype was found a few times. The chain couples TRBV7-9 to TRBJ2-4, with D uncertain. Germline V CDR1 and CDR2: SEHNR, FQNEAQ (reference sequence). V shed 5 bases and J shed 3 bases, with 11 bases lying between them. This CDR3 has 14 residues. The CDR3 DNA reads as TGTGCCAGCAGCCCGACGACCGGCAAAAACATTCAGTACTTC. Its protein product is CASSPTTGKNIQYF.

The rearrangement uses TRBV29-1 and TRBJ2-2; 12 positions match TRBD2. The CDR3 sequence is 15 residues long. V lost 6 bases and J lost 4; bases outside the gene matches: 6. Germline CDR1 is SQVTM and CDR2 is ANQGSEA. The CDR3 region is CSVPSGGASTGELFF. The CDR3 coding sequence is TGCAGCGTACCTAGCGGGGGGGCGAGCACCGGGGAGCTGTTTTTT.

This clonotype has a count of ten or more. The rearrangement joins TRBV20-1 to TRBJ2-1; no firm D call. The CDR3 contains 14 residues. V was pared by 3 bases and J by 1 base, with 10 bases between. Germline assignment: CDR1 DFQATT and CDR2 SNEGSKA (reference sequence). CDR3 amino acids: CSARRPPSYNEQFF. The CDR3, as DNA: TGCAGTGCTAGGCGGCCCCCATCCTACAATGAGCAGTTCTTC.

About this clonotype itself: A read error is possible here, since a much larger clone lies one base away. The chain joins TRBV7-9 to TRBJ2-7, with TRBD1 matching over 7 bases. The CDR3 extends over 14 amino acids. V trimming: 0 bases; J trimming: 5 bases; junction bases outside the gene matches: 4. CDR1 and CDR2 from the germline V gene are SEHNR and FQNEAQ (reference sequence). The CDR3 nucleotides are TGTGCCAGCAGCTTAGCAGGGGGCTCGAACGAGCAGTACTTC. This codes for CASSLAGGSNEQYF. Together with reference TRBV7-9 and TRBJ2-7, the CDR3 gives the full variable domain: DTGVSQNPRHKITKRGQNVTFRCDPISEHNRLYWYRQTLGQGPEFLTYFQNEAQLEKSRLLSDRFSAERPKGSFSTLEIQRTEQGDSAMYLCASSLAGGSNEQYFGPGTRLTVT.

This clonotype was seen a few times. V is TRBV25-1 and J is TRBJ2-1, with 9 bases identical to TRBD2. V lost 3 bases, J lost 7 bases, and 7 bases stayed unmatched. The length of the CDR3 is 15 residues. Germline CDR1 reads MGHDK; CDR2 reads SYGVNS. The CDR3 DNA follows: TGTGCCAGCAGTGAGGGACTAGCCCACCTTAATGAGCAGTTCTTC. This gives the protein CASSEGLAHLNEQFF.